The TCR beta chain under discussion was sequenced for a study of blood T cell repertoires in COVID-19. Trimming removed 3 bases from V and 0 bases from J, with 6 bases in between. CDR1 and CDR2 (germline): MNHEY, SMNVEV (reference sequence). This CDR3 has 14 residues. Repertoires were generated with immunoSEQ multiplex PCR, while TCRdb's copy carries only in-frame clones and drops some. The sample has 250,000 to 300,000 clones; just over 90% are singletons. This rearrangement joins TRBV27 to TRBJ2-1; D uncertain. Sequencing was carried out using peripheral blood. This clonotype was sampled from a woman aged 25 to 45 with COVID-19, enrolled during active disease. The CDR3 DNA reads TGTGCCAGCAGTTTCGGTGGCTCCTACAATGAGCAGTTCTTC. Translation gives CASSFGGSYNEQFF.